A single sample is the source of the 8 T cell receptor beta chains below, sequenced in a study of siplizumab effects on memory and regulatory T cells. The repertoire was sequenced with immunoSEQ multiplex PCR; TCRdb's copy has only in-frame clones and lacks some. The table includes more than 95,000 clones, roughly 94% detected once. Sequencing used non-Treg CD4+ T cells sorted from blood. Receptor source: a human donor in good health.

The rearrangement joins TRBV6-1 to TRBJ2-7; 11 bases are shared with TRBD2. The germline V gene has CDR1 MNHNS and CDR2 SASEGT. The CDR3 has 15 amino acids. V shed 6 bases, J shed 2 bases, and the junction held 6 bases outside the gene matches. CDR3 sequence: CASREGLAVPYEQYF. The CDR3 coding sequence is TGTGCCAGCAGGGAGGGACTAGCGGTGCCCTACGAGCAGTACTTC.

The chain is built from TRBV19 and TRBJ2-3; no definite D call. The CDR3 has 15 residues. Looked up from germline, CDR1 is LNHDA and CDR2 is SQIVND (reference sequence). The V end lost 0 bases, the J end lost 3 bases, and 10 bases lay between the germline ends. The CDR3 region is CASSIDRAVTDTQYF. For the CDR3, the DNA is TGTGCCAGTAGTATAGATCGTGCGGTAACAGATACGCAGTATTTT.

The chain links TRBV4-2 to TRBJ2-5; the D gene is possibly TRBD1 (6 bases). Trimming pared 6 bases from V and 2 bases from J, leaving 16 bases between. The germline V gene has CDR1 LGHNA and CDR2 YNFKEQ. CDR3 length equals 15 residues. CDR3 in amino acids: CASSSRVGAQETQYF. For the CDR3, the DNA is TGTGCCAGCAGTTCCAGAGTGGGGGCTCAAGAGACCCAGTACTTC.

CDR3 loop: CASTSGRHTDTQYF. CDR3 coding DNA: TGTGCCAGTACTAGCGGGCGACACACAGATACGCAGTATTTT. The chain couples TRBV19 to TRBJ2-3; 8 positions match TRBD2. The J segment lost 2 bases and the V segment lost 7 bases, leaving 5 bases of the junction unmatched. The germline V gene encodes CDR1 LNHDA and CDR2 SQIVND (reference sequence). This CDR3 comprises 14 residues. The whole variable domain, remainder taken from reference TRBV19 and TRBJ2-3, is DGGITQSPKYLFRKEGQNVTLSCEQNLNHDAMYWYRQDPGQGLRLIYYSQIVNDFQKGDIAEGYSVSREKKESFPLTVTSAQKNPTAFYLCASTSGRHTDTQYFGPGTRLTVL.

In this sample, this clone turned up once. V usage is TRBV19 and J usage is TRBJ1-1, with D possibly TRBD1 on 5 matching bases. Germline loops: CDR1 LNHDA, CDR2 SQIVND (reference sequence). The CDR3 has 17 residues. Trimming removed 5 bases at V and 4 bases at J, with 23 bases between. The CDR3: CASSVLFPGTPGTEAFF. The CDR3 nucleotides are TGTGCCAGTAGTGTCTTGTTTCCCGGGACCCCGGGCACTGAAGCTTTCTTT.

The chain has TRBV4-2 and TRBJ2-3, with a possible D match to TRBD2 (5 bases). Trimming cost V 0 bases and J 2 bases, with 12 bases left between them. Germline V gives CDR1 LGHNA, CDR2 YNFKEQ. The CDR3 is made up of 16 amino acids. The CDR3 reads CASSQDERGFTDTQYF. For the CDR3, the DNA is TGTGCCAGCAGCCAAGATGAACGGGGATTCACAGATACGCAGTATTTT.

The CDR3: CAISESHTSETQYF. CDR3 DNA: TGTGCCATCAGTGAGTCGCACACCTCGGAGACCCAGTACTTC. This sequence joins TRBV10-3 and TRBJ2-5; unclear D gene. V shed 0 bases and J shed 5 bases, with 10 bases lying between them. Germline lookup yields CDR1 ENHRY and CDR2 SYGVKD. The CDR3 covers 14 residues.

V usage is TRBV7-9 and J usage is TRBJ1-6, with D tentatively TRBD1 (6 bases). Trimming took 3 bases from V and 8 from J, leaving 14 bases between them. From germline, CDR1 is SEHNR and CDR2 FQNEAQ (reference sequence). This CDR3 is 15 amino acids long. The CDR3 nucleotides read TGTGCCAGCAGCTTGATGGACAGCGTTTATTCACCCCTCCACTTT. Translated: CASSLMDSVYSPLHF.